A single sample is the source of the 22 T cell receptor beta chains below, sequenced in a study of blood T cells in healthy people across ages. The use of a sample-barcoded 5' primer and a J-beta primer mix characterized a second PCR of about 7 to 12 cycles. From the 5' RACE reads, TCRdb called clonotypes with MiXCR, one entry per CDR3 protein. Among 630,000 or so distinct CDR3 sequences listed, roughly 30% were seen once. The sequenced material came from blood. These receptor sequences come from a woman of 80 years or more in good health.

This clonotype was detected ten times or more. The V and J genes are TRBV7-9 and TRBJ2-1, with 7 bases fitting TRBD2. The CDR3 is 14 amino acids. Germline CDR1 SEHNR, CDR2 FQNEAQ (reference sequence). Trimming removed 7 bases from V and 4 bases from J; junction bases left unmatched: 7. The CDR3: CASTQLGGYNEQFF. DNA of the CDR3: TGTGCCAGCACCCAGCTGGGGGGGTACAATGAGCAGTTCTTC.

At least ten counts were recorded for this clonotype. The gene calls are TRBV5-1 and TRBJ1-4; a possible D gene is TRBD1 (5 bases). The germline gives CDR1 SGHRS, CDR2 YFSETQ. Trimming shortened V by 1 base and J by 6 bases, and 13 bases separated the two germline ends. The CDR3 covers 15 residues. CDR3 DNA sequence: TGCGCCAGCAGCTTGCGGGCGGGGCGGTATGAAAAACTGTTTTTT. Translating it yields CASSLRAGRYEKLFF.

This clonotype was counted many times. This rearrangement joins TRBV11-2 to TRBJ2-7, with D uncertain. Trimming shortened V by 1 base and J by 6 bases, and 10 bases separated the two germline ends. CDR1 SGHAT and CDR2 FQNNGV come from the germline V gene. The CDR3 runs 13 residues. The CDR3 nucleotides are TGTGCCAGCAGCTTAGGACGCGGATTCGAGCAGTACTTC. Its translation: CASSLGRGFEQYF. The full variable domain, with the rest looked up from reference TRBV11-2 and TRBJ2-7, is EAGVAQSPRYKIIEKRQSVAFWCNPISGHATLYWYQQILGQGPKLLIQFQNNGVVDDSQLPKDRFSAERLKGVDSTLKIQPAKLEDSAVYLCASSLGRGFEQYFGPGTRLTVT.

About this clonotype: Being one base from a much bigger clone, this may be a read error. The rearrangement joins TRBV24-1 to TRBJ2-1; D ambiguous. Germline V gene sequence: CDR1 KGHDR, CDR2 SFDVKD. This CDR3 is built from 13 residues. CDR3 sequence reads: CATGDLQNNEQFF. CDR3 nucleotide sequence: TGTGCCACCGGTGATTTGCAGAACAATGAGCAGTTCTTC.

This rearrangement joins TRBV20-1 to TRBJ1-1; no clear D gene. CDR1 and CDR2 (germline): DFQATT, SNEGSKA (reference sequence). The CDR3 consists of 13 residues. Trimming left V 0 bases short and J 10 bases short, with 15 bases between. The CDR3 region has the DNA TGCAGTGCTAGAGATTTAAAGTTTGAGGGAGCTTTCTTT. This sequence encodes CSARDLKFEGAFF.

The table lists this clonotype with many counts. The chain uses TRBV20-1 and TRBJ1-2, with D perhaps TRBD1 (5 bases). This CDR3 comprises 13 residues. CDR1 DFQATT and CDR2 SNEGSKA come from the germline V gene (reference sequence). The germline V and J ends were trimmed by 5 bases and 2 bases, with 12 bases remaining between them. The CDR3 region is CSAPGEANYGYTF. The DNA for the CDR3 is TGCAGTGCTCCGGGGGAGGCGAACTATGGCTACACCTTC.

This clonotype came up many times. V gene TRBV20-1 combines with J gene TRBJ2-1; D gene ambiguous. Germline V lookup: CDR1 DFQATT, CDR2 SNEGSKA (reference sequence). V dropped 6 bases and J dropped 10 bases, with 19 bases sitting between them. The length of the CDR3 is 13 residues. The CDR3 is CSAKSPWSSEQFF. CDR3 DNA sequence: TGCAGTGCCAAAAGCCCTTGGTCCTCCGAGCAGTTCTTC.

This clonotype was detected ten times or more. The rearrangement uses TRBV20-1 and TRBJ2-5; D is unresolved. Germline loops: CDR1 DFQATT, CDR2 SNEGSKA (reference sequence). The V and J ends lost 4 bases and 5 bases respectively, with 14 bases between them. The CDR3 totals 13 residues. The CDR3 region is CSAITPWRETQYF. The CDR3 nucleotides read TGCAGTGCTATAACCCCATGGCGGGAGACCCAGTACTTC.

This chain joins TRBV7-9 and TRBJ1-2; tentatively, D is TRBD1 (5 bases). Germline CDR1 reads SEHNR; CDR2 reads FQNEAQ (reference sequence). The CDR3 length is 16 residues. Trimming took off 2 bases at V and 2 bases at J, with 15 bases between the two ends. In DNA form, the CDR3 reads TGTGCCAGCAGCTTACGGGGTGAGGACACAAACTATGGCTACACCTTC. Protein: CASSLRGEDTNYGYTF.

This clonotype was recorded at least ten times. The CDR3 spells CSVDLLAGGPGDTQYF. Here the CDR3 DNA reads TGCAGCGTTGATCTTTTAGCGGGGGGGCCAGGAGATACGCAGTATTTT. The rearrangement uses TRBV29-1 and TRBJ2-3, with 11 bases that match TRBD2. Germline CDR1 reads SQVTM; CDR2 reads ANQGSEA. This CDR3 region has 16 residues. V was pared by 3 bases and J by 5 bases, with 10 bases of the junction left unmatched.

This clonotype has ten or more counts. The chain links TRBV20-1 to TRBJ2-5; 7 bases match TRBD1. The CDR3 totals 12 residues. The V gene end was trimmed by 6 bases and the J gene end by 2 bases; junction bases not matched to a gene: 3. CDR1 DFQATT and CDR2 SNEGSKA come from the germline V gene (reference sequence). The CDR3 loop reads CSAWGQQETQYF. The DNA of the CDR3 is TGCAGTGCGTGGGGACAGCAAGAGACCCAGTACTTC.

On this clonotype: A much larger clone lies a single base off, so this may be a read error. The CDR3 reads CASSQEGEAGGLNEQYF. DNA for the CDR3: TGTGCCAGCAGCCAAGAAGGTGAAGCGGGGGGGCTCAATGAGCAGTACTTC. The rearrangement uses TRBV14 and TRBJ2-5, with 10 bases that match TRBD2. V trimming: 0 bases; J trimming: 11 bases; junction bases outside the gene matches: 15. This CDR3 has 17 amino acids. Germline CDR1 and CDR2: SGHDN and FVKESK.

This sequence joins TRBV7-2 and TRBJ2-7; TRBD1 matches at 9 bases. The CDR3 has 17 residues. Germline V CDR1 and CDR2: SGHTA, FQGNSA. V was pared by 2 bases and J by 0 bases, with 8 bases of the junction left unmatched. The CDR3 spells CASSLPGTGLDSYEQYF. The CDR3 DNA follows: TGTGCCAGCAGCTTACCCGGGACAGGGCTGGACTCCTACGAGCAGTACTTC.

This chain uses TRBV7-9 with TRBJ1-2; a possible D gene is TRBD1 (6 bases). Looked up from germline, CDR1 is SEHNR and CDR2 is FQNEAQ (reference sequence). CDR3 length equals 13 residues. Deletions cut 4 bases from V and 11 bases from J, with 17 bases between. CDR3 loop: CASSSPGQLGYTF. As DNA, the CDR3 is TGTGCCAGCAGCTCACCCGGACAGCTCGGTTACACCTTC.

This clonotype appeared a few times. The V and J genes are TRBV30 and TRBJ2-7; maybe TRBD2 (6 bases). Looked up from germline, CDR1 is GTSNPN and CDR2 is SVGIG (reference sequence). The CDR3 has 14 amino acids. V lost 0 bases to trimming and J lost 0 bases, with 9 bases between them. The CDR3 loop reads CAWSVGGISYEQYF. The CDR3 DNA reads TGTGCCTGGAGTGTTGGGGGGATCTCCTACGAGCAGTACTTC.

Note on this clonotype: With a much larger clone just one base away, this may be a read error. The V and J genes are TRBV5-1 and TRBJ2-1, with TRBD1 matching over 9 bases. TRBJ2-7 explains the end of the DNA better; the J call may be wrong. Per germline, CDR1 SGHRS and CDR2 YFSETQ. CDR3 size: 15 residues. CDR3 bases: TGCGCCAGCAGCGTCACAGGGGGCGAGTACGATGAGCAGTACTTC. It codes for CASSVTGGEYDEQYF.

V usage is TRBV15 and J usage is TRBJ1-5, with D tentatively TRBD1 (6 bases). V shed 1 base and J shed 9 bases, with 13 bases lying between them. Germline-derived CDR1 and CDR2 are LNHNV and YYDKDF (reference sequence). This CDR3 is built from 14 residues. The chain's CDR3 is CATSRGGGIRPQHF. DNA of the CDR3: TGTGCCACCAGCAGAGGAGGGGGGATTCGGCCCCAGCATTTT.

The chain employs TRBV10-3 and TRBJ2-1, with D hard to call. Germline CDR1 reads ENHRY; CDR2 reads SYGVKD. The V and J ends lost 3 bases and 6 bases respectively, with 6 bases between them. This CDR3 has 12 residues. In DNA, the CDR3 is TGTGCCATCAGTGATCAGTCCAATGAGCAGTTCTTC. It is translated as CAISDQSNEQFF.

This clonotype was recorded a few times. The V and J genes are TRBV6-6 and TRBJ1-4; D gene uncertain. Germline CDR1 is MNHNY and CDR2 is SVGAGI (reference sequence). The CDR3 extends over 14 amino acids. V lost 5 bases and J lost 1, with 8 bases in between. CDR3 coding DNA: TGTGCCAGCAGTAGGGATGTAACTAATGAAAAACTGTTTTTT. It encodes CASSRDVTNEKLFF.

The rearrangement joins TRBV7-6 to TRBJ2-7; D unclear. The CDR3 extends over 16 amino acids. Between the trimmed V and J ends, which lost 4 bases and 2 bases, there was a span of 18 bases. Per germline, CDR1 SGHVS and CDR2 FNYEAQ. The CDR3 sequence is CASSSSSAAGPYEQYF. The CDR3 DNA reads as TGTGCCAGCAGCTCTTCCTCGGCGGCCGGTCCCTACGAGCAGTACTTC.

This clonotype has more than one count but fewer than ten. This may be a read error: a much more frequent sequence differs by one nucleotide. V and J are TRBV3-1 and TRBJ2-7; 7 bases match TRBD2. The J call is doubtful: the DNA matches TRBJ2-5 better. Per germline, CDR1 LGHDT and CDR2 YNNKEL (reference sequence). The CDR3 is 16 amino acids. CDR3 coding DNA: TGTGCCAGCAGCCAAGCAGCGGGGAGGAGTTTTCGGACCCAGTACTTC. Translating gives CASSQAAGRSFRTQYF.

In its sample, this clonotype was seen many times. This rearrangement joins TRBV20-1 to TRBJ2-3; 10 bases map to TRBD2. Germline V lookup: CDR1 DFQATT, CDR2 SNEGSKA (reference sequence). The CDR3 sequence is 12 residues long. V lost 5 bases, J lost 6 bases, and 2 bases stayed unmatched. CDR3 DNA sequence: TGCAGTGCTTCAGCGGGGGGGGATACGCAGTATTTT. It encodes CSASAGGDTQYF.